The 30 T cell receptor beta chains listed next were all sequenced from one sample in a study of blood T cell repertoires in COVID-19. Some clones are missing from TCRdb's copy, which holds only in-frame ones; the method was immunoSEQ multiplex PCR. The data contain about 45,000 clones, 86% of them singletons. The specimen sequenced was peripheral blood. These receptors all stem from a human donor in a cohort sampled during active COVID-19.

The V call is TRBV18, the J call TRBJ2-3; 13 bases agree with TRBD2. The germline CDR1 and CDR2 sequences are KGHSH and LQKENI. With 6 bases clipped from V and 5 bases from J, the junction kept 2 bases outside the gene matches. This CDR3 contains 14 residues. For the CDR3, the DNA is TGTGCCAGCTCCGGGACTAGCGGGGAAGATACGCAGTATTTT. This codes for CASSGTSGEDTQYF.

The V gene is TRBV5-1, the J gene TRBJ2-5; 8 nucleotides line up with TRBD1. V gave up 3 bases and J gave up 9 bases; unmatched junction bases: 16. Germline V gene data show CDR1 as SGHRS and CDR2 as YFSETQ. This CDR3 is 16 amino acids long. CDR3 in amino acids: CASSSGQGLRKEAQYF. CDR3 bases: TGCGCCAGCAGCTCCGGACAGGGCCTGAGGAAGGAGGCCCAGTACTTC.

The chain couples TRBV30 to TRBJ2-2; 9 nucleotides align to TRBD1. This CDR3 contains 19 residues. Per germline, CDR1 GTSNPN and CDR2 SVGIG (reference sequence). The V gene end was trimmed by 0 bases and the J gene end by 6 bases; junction bases not matched to a gene: 17. DNA for the CDR3: TGTGCCTGGAGTGTATACAGGGGGCAAATCCTAAGGGGCCCCGGGGAGCTGTTTTTT. It codes for CAWSVYRGQILRGPGELFF.

J is TRBJ2-3 and V is TRBV7-2, with 8 bases identical to TRBD1. This CDR3 region has 15 residues. Trimming took 6 bases from V and 0 from J; bases not matched to a gene: 5. Germline assignment: CDR1 SGHTA and CDR2 FQGNSA. The CDR3 bases are TGTGCCAGCAGTTCAGGGGGCCAAAGCACAGATACGCAGTATTTT. Translating gives CASSSGGQSTDTQYF.

This chain joins TRBV3-1 (or the pseudogene TRBV3-2) and TRBJ2-5; 11 bases are a match to TRBD2. In germline, CDR1 is LGHDT, CDR2 YNNKEL (reference sequence). The V and J ends lost 4 bases and 1 base, in that order; junction bases with no gene match: 2. The CDR3 runs to 15 residues. The CDR3 region is CASSPSGGFQETQYF. The CDR3 DNA reads TGTGCCAGCAGCCCTAGCGGGGGGTTCCAAGAGACCCAGTACTTC.

The chain joins TRBV21-1 to TRBJ2-7; no check of the table's D call, TRBD1, against the DNA was made. TRBV21-1 is flagged as a pseudogene. This CDR3 spans 14 amino acids. The CDR3 loop reads CASSEGHPSGEQYF. Written as DNA, the CDR3 is TGTGCCAGCAGCGAGGGACATCCGTCTGGCGAGCAGTACTTC.

The chain has TRBV23-1 and TRBJ2-6; TRBD1 aligns across 8 bases. TRBV23-1 falls under the ORF class, with uncertain function. After removal of 2 bases from V and 0 bases from J, the junction contained 6 bases not matched to a gene. CDR3 size: 18 residues. In DNA, the CDR3 is TGCGCCAGCAGTCAACCTGGGACAGGCCACTCTGGGGCCAACGTCCTGACTTTC. Translating gives CASSQPGTGHSGANVLTF.

This clone is medium-sized within its sample. V usage is TRBV7-6 and J usage is TRBJ2-2; 10 nucleotides match TRBD2. The germline V gene encodes CDR1 SGHVS and CDR2 FNYEAQ. The CDR3 sequence is 15 residues long. With 4 bases clipped from V and 3 bases from J, the junction kept 2 bases outside the gene matches. The CDR3 DNA sequence: TGTGCCAGCAGCTCCCTAGCGGGGGACACCGGGGAGCTGTTTTTT. Protein: CASSSLAGDTGELFF.

V usage is TRBV6-1 and J usage is TRBJ2-7; the D gene is possibly TRBD2 (7 bases). V was clipped by 1 base and J by 7 bases, with 20 bases between them. Germline CDR1 MNHNS, CDR2 SASEGT. This CDR3 comprises 16 residues. In DNA, the CDR3 is TGTGCCAGCAGTGAAGAGGGGGGAGGGGGTCTCAGAGAGCAGTACTTC. Translated, it gives CASSEEGGGGLREQYF.

The gene calls are TRBV2 and TRBJ1-2, with TRBD1 as a possible D gene (5 bases). CDR3 length: 14 residues. Looked up from germline, CDR1 is SNHLY and CDR2 is FYNNEI. Trimming pared 5 bases from V and 9 bases from J, leaving 19 bases between. The CDR3 sequence is CASSFDRDTMRYTF. The DNA of the CDR3 is TGTGCCAGCAGTTTTGACAGAGATACTATGCGCTACACCTTC. Full variable domain (remainder filled in from reference TRBV2 and TRBJ1-2): EPEVTQTPSHQVTQMGQEVILRCVPISNHLYFYWYRQILGQKVEFLVSFYNNEISEKSEIFDDQFSVERPDGSNFTLKIRSTKLEDSAMYFCASSFDRDTMRYTFGSGTRLTVV.

J is TRBJ2-7 and V is TRBV3-1 (or the pseudogene TRBV3-2); the D gene is possibly TRBD1 (6 bases). The V gene's germline CDR1 is LGHDT and CDR2 YNNKEL (reference sequence). V lost 4 bases to trimming and J lost 3 bases, with 7 bases between them. This CDR3 has 12 amino acids. CDR3: CASSRGGYEQYF. In DNA form, the CDR3 reads TGTGCCAGCAGCCGAGGGGGCTACGAGCAGTACTTC.

The chain has TRBV3-1 (or the pseudogene TRBV3-2) and TRBJ1-1, with D uncertain. There are 15 residues in the CDR3. Germline CDR1 reads LGHDT; CDR2 reads YNNKEL (reference sequence). V dropped 4 bases and J dropped 0 bases, with 12 bases sitting between them. For the CDR3, the DNA is TGTGCCAGCAGCCCCCGGGTTGTATTGAACACTGAAGCTTTCTTT. Translated: CASSPRVVLNTEAFF.

The rearrangement links TRBV6-5 to TRBJ1-4, with 8 bases that match TRBD1. The CDR3 loop spans 15 amino acids. The trim removed 6 bases at V and 7 bases at J, leaving 10 bases unmatched. Per the germline V gene, CDR1 is MNHEY and CDR2 is SVGAGI. This chain's CDR3 is CASSLGTGRGEKLFF. In nucleotides, the CDR3 is TGTGCCAGCAGCCTTGGGACAGGACGCGGTGAAAAACTGTTTTTT.

The chain links TRBV6-5 to TRBJ1-5; possible D gene TRBD1, 5 bases. V was trimmed by 6 bases and J by 5 bases, leaving 11 bases between them. This CDR3 is 13 amino acids long. Germline CDR1 MNHEY, CDR2 SVGAGI. For the CDR3, the DNA is TGTGCCAGCAGCCTCCAGGGTTATCAGCCCCAGCATTTT. Translated, it gives CASSLQGYQPQHF.

This chain joins TRBV5-6 and TRBJ2-7; tentatively, D is TRBD1 (5 bases). CDR1 and CDR2 from the germline V gene are SGHDT and YYEEEE. The V and J ends lost 0 bases and 5 bases respectively, with 12 bases between them. CDR3 length equals 14 residues. The CDR3 here is CASSLGQGSNEQYF. The CDR3 DNA reads TGTGCCAGCAGCTTGGGGCAGGGATCCAACGAGCAGTACTTC.

The chain couples TRBV4-1 to TRBJ2-1; 13 bases are a match to TRBD2. The germline V gene has CDR1 MGHRA and CDR2 YSYEKL. The junction had 9 bases not matched to a gene; V was cut back by 7 bases and J by 0 bases. The CDR3 covers 18 residues. Written as DNA, the CDR3 is TGCGCCAGCACCCTACTAGCGGGGGGGTCCAGCTCCTACAATGAGCAGTTCTTC. Translation gives CASTLLAGGSSSYNEQFF.

V usage is TRBV6-6 and J usage is TRBJ2-5; weak D call: TRBD2 (6 bases). V lost 6 bases, J lost 4 bases, and 15 bases lay in between. The CDR3 spans 14 residues. CDR1 and CDR2 from the germline V gene are MNHNY and SVGAGI (reference sequence). CDR3 sequence: CASRSPTSGETQYF. The CDR3 DNA follows: TGTGCCAGCAGATCCCCGACTAGTGGAGAGACCCAGTACTTC.

The chain links TRBV5-1 to TRBJ1-2; 9 positions match TRBD1. V shed 4 bases and J 6 bases; nucleotides not matched to a gene: 4. The germline CDR1 and CDR2 sequences are SGHRS and YFSETQ. The CDR3 consists of 13 residues. In nucleotides, the CDR3 is TGCGCCAGCAGCACGACAGGGGGTGATGGCTACACCTTC. This codes for CASSTTGGDGYTF.

This clone appeared a few times. The V and J genes are TRBV10-2 and TRBJ2-1, with a tentative D call TRBD2 (6 bases). Trimming stripped 8 bases from V and 3 bases from J, with 11 bases between. This CDR3 contains 13 residues. Germline V gene lookup returns CDR1 WSHSY and CDR2 SAAADI. The CDR3 sequence is CASFSGYYNEQFF. The CDR3, as DNA: TGCGCCAGCTTTAGCGGTTACTACAATGAGCAGTTCTTC.

This clone was picked up one time. The chain links TRBV7-6 to TRBJ2-7; 12 nucleotides match TRBD1. This CDR3 spans 16 amino acids. The V and J ends lost 2 bases and 5 bases, in that order; junction bases with no gene match: 7. Looked up from germline, CDR1 is SGHVS and CDR2 is FNYEAQ. The CDR3: CASSLSPGTGGNEQYF. DNA for the CDR3: TGTGCCAGCAGCTTATCTCCCGGGACAGGGGGCAACGAGCAGTACTTC. Based on the CDR3 plus reference TRBV7-6 and TRBJ2-7, the full variable domain is GAGVSQSPRYKVTKRGQDVALRCDPISGHVSLYWYRQALGQGPEFLTYFNYEAQQDKSGLPNDRFSAERPEGSISTLTIQRTEQRDSAMYRCASSLSPGTGGNEQYFGPGTRLTVT.

V and J are TRBV11-1 and TRBJ1-1; possibly TRBD1 for D (6 bases). The CDR3 is 14 residues long. Germline CDR1 SGHAT, CDR2 FQDESV (reference sequence). Trimming removed 6 bases at V and 8 bases at J, with 19 bases between. CDR3 region: CASSLSLLTGEAFF. The CDR3 DNA reads as TGTGCCAGCAGTTTATCGCTATTGACAGGCGAAGCTTTCTTT. Looking up the rest from reference TRBV11-1 and TRBJ1-1 gives the full variable domain: EAEVAQSPRYKITEKSQAVAFWCDPISGHATLYWYRQILGQGPELLVQFQDESVVDDSQLPKDRFSAERLKGVDSTLKIQPAELGDSAMYLCASSLSLLTGEAFFGQGTRLTVV.

The chain employs TRBV7-9 and TRBJ1-1; D is unresolved. Trimming cost V 1 base and J 1 base, with 4 bases left between them. The germline CDR1 and CDR2 sequences are SEHNR and FQNEAQ (reference sequence). The CDR3 extends over 13 amino acids. The CDR3 sequence: CASSLGANTEAFF. CDR3 nucleotide sequence: TGTGCCAGCAGCTTAGGGGCGAACACTGAAGCTTTCTTT.

This clone came up a few times. The chain joins TRBV7-3 to TRBJ1-6; D is perhaps TRBD1 (5 bases). The CDR3 sequence is 15 residues long. Between the trimmed V and J ends, which lost 5 bases and 7 bases, there was a span of 15 bases. Germline loops: CDR1 SGHTA, CDR2 FQGTGA. The CDR3 loop is CASSMGGGINSPLHF. In DNA form, the CDR3 reads TGTGCCAGCAGCATGGGTGGGGGGATCAATTCACCCCTCCACTTT. The variable domain in full, with the rest retrieved from reference TRBV7-3 and TRBJ1-6, is GAGVSQTPSNKVTEKGKYVELRCDPISGHTALYWYRQSLGQGPEFLIYFQGTGAADDSGLPNDRFFAVRPEGSVSTLKIQRTERGDSAVYLCASSMGGGINSPLHFGNGTRLTVT.

This chain uses TRBV24-1 with TRBJ2-5; 7 nucleotides align to TRBD2. CDR1 KGHDR and CDR2 SFDVKD come from the germline V gene. CDR3 length equals 16 residues. The trim removed 1 base at V and 3 bases at J, leaving 7 bases unmatched. The CDR3 DNA follows: TGTGCCACCAGTGATTTTGCGGGGGTCGGGAAAGAGACCCAGTACTTC. Translation: CATSDFAGVGKETQYF.

The sample holds a few counts of this clone. The V call is TRBV19, the J call TRBJ1-2, with D perhaps matching TRBD1 (5 bases). Germline values: CDR1 LNHDA, CDR2 SQIVND (reference sequence). The CDR3 consists of 12 residues. Trimming pared 6 bases from V and 5 bases from J, leaving 10 bases between. CDR3 DNA sequence: TGTGCCAGTAGCCCCACAGGTTATGGCTACACCTTC. Translating it yields CASSPTGYGYTF. Using reference TRBV19 and TRBJ1-2 for the parts outside the CDR3, the full variable domain is DGGITQSPKYLFRKEGQNVTLSCEQNLNHDAMYWYRQDPGQGLRLIYYSQIVNDFQKGDIAEGYSVSREKKESFPLTVTSAQKNPTAFYLCASSPTGYGYTFGSGTRLTVV.

The chain recombines TRBV5-6 with TRBJ2-2, with 7 bases identical to TRBD1. CDR3 length: 15 residues. J gave up 0 bases and V 2 bases, and 1 base lay outside the gene matches. Germline CDR1 and CDR2: SGHDT and YYEEEE. DNA of the CDR3: TGTGCCAGCAGCTTCGGGACAGCGAACACCGGGGAGCTGTTTTTT. This sequence encodes CASSFGTANTGELFF. Based on the CDR3 plus reference TRBV5-6 and TRBJ2-2, the full variable domain is DAGVTQSPTHLIKTRGQQVTLRCSPKSGHDTVSWYQQALGQGPQFIFQYYEEEERQRGNFPDRFSGHQFPNYSSELNVNALLLGDSALYLCASSFGTANTGELFFGEGSRLTVL.

V is TRBV7-2 and J is TRBJ2-7, with D possibly matching TRBD1 (5 bases). Germline V gene sequence: CDR1 SGHTA, CDR2 FQGNSA. The CDR3 contains 16 residues. The V end was cut by 2 bases, the J end by 5 bases, with 19 bases between. CDR3 residues: CASSLRGGGTQHEQYF. The CDR3 DNA sequence: TGTGCCAGCAGCTTAAGGGGTGGCGGAACTCAGCACGAGCAGTACTTC.

This chain uses TRBV27 with TRBJ1-5, with 9 bases lining up with TRBD1. The CDR3 covers 18 residues. Germline V lookup: CDR1 MNHEY, CDR2 SMNVEV (reference sequence). The trim removed 10 bases at V and 0 bases at J, leaving 16 bases unmatched. Here the CDR3 DNA reads TGTGCCAAGATACCATGCCGGGACAGGGCACCTAGCAATCAGCCCCAGCATTTT. This sequence encodes CAKIPCRDRAPSNQPQHF.

J is TRBJ1-2 and V is TRBV12-5; weak D call: TRBD1 (5 bases). The V and J ends lost 4 bases and 6 bases respectively, with 15 bases between them. Germline lookup yields CDR1 LGHNT and CDR2 FRNRAP. This CDR3 has 14 amino acids. The CDR3 bases are TGTGCTAGTGGTTCCCCAGGACATCGGGATGGCTACACCTTC. As protein: CASGSPGHRDGYTF.

The rearrangement joins TRBV18 to TRBJ2-7; TRBD1 matches 10 bases. With 0 bases clipped from V and 5 bases from J, the junction kept 7 bases outside the gene matches. CDR1 KGHSH and CDR2 LQKENI come from the germline V gene. This CDR3 contains 16 residues. In DNA form, the CDR3 reads TGTGCCAGCTCACCACCGACAGGGGGCGACAGTAACGAGCAGTACTTC. It codes for CASSPPTGGDSNEQYF.